This TCR beta chain was identified in a study of spatial heterogeneity in lung cancer. Study outcomes and limitations: TCRs found ubiquitously expanded in tumor appeared in blood more at resection than at follow-up.

As regards this clonotype: The antigen is undetermined.

TCRdb recomputed calls from the 5' RACE reads with MiXCR, one row per CDR3 protein. The profile shows under 150,000 distinct CDR3 sequences, 10% to 14% of them singletons. V was pared by 4 bases and J by 6 bases, with 10 bases between. The CDR3 contains 14 residues. Germline CDR1 SNHLY, CDR2 FYNNEI. Time point specified: blood at routine non-recurrence follow-up after resection. Sequencing was performed on PBMCs, taken at follow-up. V gene TRBV2 combines with J gene TRBJ1-6; possible D gene TRBD1, 5 bases. The origin of this receptor is a female donor with early-stage non-small cell lung cancer. In DNA form, the CDR3 reads TGTGCCAGCAGTGTAGGGGACGCTAATTCACCCCTCCACTTT. Translated, it gives CASSVGDANSPLHF.